The 14 T cell receptor beta chains in this list originate from one sample, sequenced in a study of tumor-infiltrating lymphocytes in primary liver carcinoma. Extraction of RNA together with DNA used about 17-31 mg of unsorted bulk tissue. With a constant-region primer, TCR beta cDNA was made from about 0.5 ug of total RNA. The TCR beta library was amplified through three nested multiplex PCR rounds in a modified ARM-PCR procedure. TRBV1-TRBV30 forward primers paired with a C-beta reverse primer were used in the first two PCR rounds, which ran approximately 10 cycles each. MiXCR was run by TCRdb on the multiplex PCR reads, yielding one entry per CDR3 protein. The sample lists tens of thousands of distinct CDR3 sequences; over 65% were seen once. Material for sequencing was liver tumor tissue from sampling region 2. Subset in this sample: tumor region T2, inferior pole. The source is a man between 40 and 49 years old with primary liver carcinoma and hepatitis B virus infection.

This clonotype occurred once. The CDR3 does not end in the conserved phenylalanine or tryptophan, so this is likely a read error. The J gene is TRBJ2-5, the V gene TRBV5-6, with 7 bases that match TRBD1. The ends lost 1 base at V and 4 bases at J; junction bases unmatched: 4. The CDR3 has 14 residues. CDR1 and CDR2 (germline): SGHDT, YYEEEE. Here the CDR3 DNA reads TGTGCCAGCAGCTTGACAGGGGTAGGAGAGACCCAGTACCTC. Its translation is CASSLTGVGETQYL.

Notes on this clonotype: At one of its ends the junction is not consistent with the germline gene, which may arise from a read error. The J gene is TRBJ2-1, the V gene TRBV11-2, with a possible D match to TRBD2 (6 bases). The CDR3 totals 14 residues. CDR1 and CDR2 from the germline V gene are SGHAT and FQNNGV. The CDR3 DNA follows: TGTACCAGCAATTCAGCGGGTCCTGGGAATGAGCAGTTCTTC. Its translation: CTSNSAGPGNEQFF.

This clonotype was observed many times. The chain uses TRBV15 and TRBJ1-5; TRBD1 might be the D (5 bases). Germline V gene data show CDR1 as LNHNV and CDR2 as YYDKDF (reference sequence). Trimming took off 5 bases at V and 4 bases at J, with 12 bases between the two ends. This CDR3 is 14 amino acids long. The CDR3 region is CATSARQQNQPQHF. CDR3 DNA sequence: TGTGCCACCAGCGCCCGACAGCAGAATCAGCCCCAGCATTTT.

The sample holds a few counts of this clonotype. The chain links TRBV4-1 to TRBJ2-1; 12 bases agree with TRBD2. The germline V gene has CDR1 MGHRA and CDR2 YSYEKL. After removal of 3 bases from V and 12 bases from J, the junction contained 15 bases not matched to a gene. The CDR3 is made up of 17 amino acids. CDR3 nucleotides: TGCGCCAGCAGCCACCCCGGACTAGCGGGATCCTACAGTGGGCAGTTCTTC. It is translated as CASSHPGLAGSYSGQFF.

For this clonotype: At one end the junction does not follow the germline gene, possibly because of a read error. This chain links TRBV28 with TRBJ2-4; D is unclear. The CDR3 extends over 19 amino acids. Germline-derived CDR1 and CDR2 are MDHEN and SYDVKM. CDR3 nucleotide sequence: TGTGCCAGCAGTTTAGTGAAGGTGGGAAGGGCCCTGGTCAAAAACATTCAGTACTTT. Amino acid sequence: CASSLVKVGRALVKNIQYF.

V and J are TRBV4-2 and TRBJ2-6; no definite D call. CDR3 length: 14 amino acids. The ends were cut back, 7 bases at V and 2 bases at J, with 9 bases in the middle. Per germline, CDR1 LGHNA and CDR2 YNFKEQ. The CDR3: CASNPGTGANVLTF. Written as DNA, the CDR3 is TGTGCCAGCAACCCAGGAACTGGGGCCAACGTCCTGACTTTC.

A remark on this clonotype: The junction shows a germline mismatch at one end, possibly a read error. This chain uses TRBV7-8 with TRBJ2-1; tentatively, D is TRBD1 or TRBD2 (5 bases each). Germline values: CDR1 SGHVS, CDR2 FQNEAQ. CDR3 length: 15 residues. CDR3 protein: CASNQRGGTYNERFF. As DNA, the CDR3 is TGTGCCAGCAACCAGAGGGGCGGTACATACAATGAGCGGTTCTTC.

This clonotype occurred once. The germline gene is not matched at one end of the junction; a read error may be the cause. V gene TRBV6-1 combines with J gene TRBJ2-1, with D tentatively TRBD2 (6 bases). This CDR3 spans 15 amino acids. Looked up from germline, CDR1 is MNHNS and CDR2 is SASEGT. CDR3 nucleotide sequence: TGCGCCAGCAGTGAAGCAAGGGGACTTTGCAATGAGCAGTTCTTC. Protein: CASSEARGLCNEQFF.

With respect to this clonotype: Germline is not matched at one junction end, which may reflect a read error. CDR3 sequence: CVSSDLSLTGELFF. CDR3 DNA sequence: TGTGTCAGCAGTGATCTTAGTCTCACCGGGGAGCTGTTTTTT. The chain has TRBV6-1 and TRBJ2-2; unclear D gene. Germline assignment: CDR1 MNHNS and CDR2 SASEGT. The CDR3 consists of 14 residues.

This CDR3 reads CASRRRENIDAFF. For the CDR3, the DNA is TGTGCCAGCAGACGACGGGAGAACATTGATGCTTTCTTT. This rearrangement joins TRBV6-6 to TRBJ1-1; the D is unclear. Germline CDR1 reads MNHNY; CDR2 reads SVGAGI (reference sequence). V gave up 6 bases and J gave up 11 bases, with 19 bases separating them. The CDR3 runs 13 residues.

Remarks on this clonotype: Mismatch with germline at one junction end may stem from a read error. This chain joins TRBV11-2 and TRBJ2-7; D is unresolved. Germline loops: CDR1 SGHAT, CDR2 FQNNGV. This CDR3 has 11 residues. The CDR3 bases are TGTGCCAGCAGCACTTGCTACGAGCTGTACTTC. Its translation: CASSTCYELYF.

This clonotype was seen just once. It is likely a read error, because the conserved phenylalanine at the end of the CDR3 is missing. The CDR3 DNA follows: TGCGCCAGCAACCCCACTGGGGCAGTAAACAATGAGCAGTTCGTC. Translated, it gives CASNPTGAVNNEQFV. The chain uses TRBV5-1 and TRBJ2-1, with D possibly matching TRBD1 (5 bases). The CDR3 spans 15 residues. Per germline, CDR1 SGHRS and CDR2 YFSETQ. V lost 6 bases and J 5 bases, leaving 18 bases between the germline ends.

Concerning this clonotype: The junction does not match germline at one end; this may be a read error. The V and J genes are TRBV28 and TRBJ2-4, with D unresolved. CDR3 size: 13 residues. Germline CDR1 reads MDHEN; CDR2 reads SYDVKM. The CDR3 is CPTFTTNKNIQYF. DNA of the CDR3: TGTCCGACGTTCACAACCAACAAAAACATTCAGTATTTC. Full variable domain (rest looked up from reference TRBV28 and TRBJ2-4): DVKVTQSSRYLVKRTGEKVFLECVQDMDHENMFWYRQDPGLGLRLIYFSYDVKMKEKGDIPEGYSVSREKKERFSLILESASTNQTSMYLCPTFTTNKNIQYFGAGTRLSVL.

The chain is built from TRBV12-3 or TRBV12-4 and TRBJ2-3, with no clear D. Trimming stripped 3 bases from V and 5 bases from J, with 15 bases between. This CDR3 contains 15 residues. In nucleotides, the CDR3 is TGTGCCAGCAGTTTGACCAACCACCGCATAGATACGCAGTATTTT. Translation gives CASSLTNHRIDTQYF.